This TCR beta chain originates from a study of T cells in Graves' hyperthyroidism and ophthalmopathy. Study conclusions and caveats: Before onset, by a median of approximately 5.9 months, the model predicted ophthalmopathy. The blood repertoire included most of the expanded thyroid clonotypes above 0.001. Ophthalmopathy was distinguished from stable hyperthyroidism by 13 V-J signatures.

This clonotype was detected ten times or more. Antigen specificity is unknown. The CDR3 has 15 residues. In germline, CDR1 is SGDLS, CDR2 YYNGEE. With 1 base clipped from V and 9 bases from J, the junction kept 10 bases outside the gene matches. Regions amplified from RNA transcripts were the TCR beta CDR3 regions. The study used the HTBI primer set for a first-round RT-PCR of the TCR CDR3. TCRdb recomputed calls from the multiplex PCR reads with MiXCR, one row per CDR3 protein. Here the sample spans 700,000 or so distinct CDR3 sequences, around 13% being singletons. Inclusion characteristics of ophthalmopathy patients comprised a Clinical Activity Score of at least 3, a NOSPECS grade of at least 4, and duration under 3 months.

Sequencing used blood. J is TRBJ2-1 and V is TRBV9; 7 nucleotides agree with TRBD2. This TCR was recovered from a woman aged 45 to 65 with Graves' ophthalmopathy. This chain's CDR3 is CASSVLSGGSGEQFF. In nucleotides, the CDR3 is TGTGCCAGCAGCGTATTATCGGGAGGCAGCGGTGAGCAGTTCTTC.